A single sample gave rise to the 27 T cell receptor beta chains below, sequenced in a study of blood T cell repertoires in COVID-19. Clones were read by immunoSEQ multiplex PCR, and TCRdb kept only the in-frame ones, dropping some. The sample has 240,000 or so clones, approximately 85% seen once; the top ten hold 0.8%. Input material: peripheral blood. These receptors originate from a woman aged 25-40 years with acute or convalescent COVID-19.

This clone occurred once. The rearrangement joins TRBV15 to TRBJ2-5; a possible D gene is TRBD1 (8 bases). The germline V gene encodes CDR1 LNHNV and CDR2 YYDKDF (reference sequence). This CDR3 comprises 14 residues. V was clipped by 7 bases and J by 4 bases, with 16 bases between them. The chain's CDR3 is CATTQTGEGETQYF. The DNA for the CDR3 is TGTGCCACCACCCAGACAGGGGAGGGAGAGACCCAGTACTTC.

The J gene is TRBJ1-1, the V gene TRBV7-2; possibly TRBD1 for D (5 bases). The CDR3 has 14 amino acids. The V end was cut by 1 base, the J end by 4 bases, with 10 bases between. Germline loops: CDR1 SGHTA, CDR2 FQGNSA. Here the CDR3 DNA reads TGTGCCAGCAGCTTAGGCAGGGCCAGCACTGAAGCTTTCTTT. Its translation: CASSLGRASTEAFF.

The chain has TRBV3-1 (or the pseudogene TRBV3-2) and TRBJ1-1; perhaps TRBD1 as D (5 bases). The CDR3 is 15 amino acids. Germline CDR1 and CDR2: LGHDT and YNNKEL (reference sequence). V was clipped by 4 bases and J by 4 bases, with 16 bases between them. The CDR3 loop is CASSRSVRVSTEAFF. As DNA, the CDR3 is TGTGCCAGCAGCCGGAGTGTCAGGGTTTCCACTGAAGCTTTCTTT.

The chain joins TRBV10-1 to TRBJ2-3; a possible D gene is TRBD1 (5 bases). V was pared by 4 bases and J by 6 bases, with 11 bases between. CDR1 is WNHNN and CDR2 is SYGVQD in the germline V gene (reference sequence). The CDR3 spans 13 residues. The chain's CDR3 is CASSGRGADTQYF. The CDR3, as DNA: TGCGCCAGCAGTGGACGTGGGGCGGATACGCAGTATTTT.

The chain uses TRBV9 and TRBJ1-1, with no clear D. The V end was cut by 0 bases, the J end by 4 bases, with 7 bases between. Germline assignment: CDR1 SGDLS and CDR2 YYNGEE. CDR3 length equals 13 residues. The CDR3 here is CASSVAGSTEAFF. CDR3 nucleotide sequence: TGTGCCAGCAGCGTAGCAGGTAGCACTGAAGCTTTCTTT.

The rearrangement joins TRBV12-3 or TRBV12-4 to TRBJ2-1; possible D gene TRBD2, 5 bases. This CDR3 has 13 residues. Trimming pared 1 base from V and 6 bases from J, leaving 7 bases between. The chain's CDR3 is CASSLVRGNEQFF. CDR3 in DNA: TGTGCCAGCAGTTTAGTCCGGGGCAATGAGCAGTTCTTC.

The CDR3 region has the DNA TGCGCCAGCAGCCGTACTAGCGCCCCCCAAGAGACCCAGTACTTC. Amino acid sequence: CASSRTSAPQETQYF. The V gene is TRBV5-1, the J gene TRBJ2-5, with 7 bases aligning to TRBD2. Germline V gives CDR1 SGHRS, CDR2 YFSETQ. With 4 bases clipped from V and 1 base from J, the junction kept 7 bases outside the gene matches. The CDR3 is made up of 15 amino acids. The whole variable domain, remainder taken from reference TRBV5-1 and TRBJ2-5, is KAGVTQTPRYLIKTRGQQVTLSCSPISGHRSVSWYQQTPGQGLQFLFEYFSETQRNKGNFPGRFSGRQFSNSRSEMNVSTLELGDSALYLCASSRTSAPQETQYFGPGTRLLVL.

The CDR3 reads CASSPPPGVGYGYTF. In DNA, the CDR3 is TGTGCCAGCAGCCCCCCGCCAGGGGTCGGATATGGCTACACCTTC. This chain connects TRBV6-5 to TRBJ1-2; the D gene is possibly TRBD1 (6 bases). V dropped 6 bases and J dropped 5 bases, with 19 bases sitting between them. Germline V lookup: CDR1 MNHEY, CDR2 SVGAGI. The CDR3 totals 15 residues.

This clone was picked up a small number of times. This chain uses TRBV9 with TRBJ2-2; D remains unclear. This CDR3 comprises 14 residues. The V gene's germline CDR1 is SGDLS and CDR2 YYNGEE. The V gene lost 0 bases and the J gene lost 2 bases, with 5 bases spanning the gap. CDR3 nucleotide sequence: TGTGCCAGCAGCGTAGCTACTAACACCGGGGAGCTGTTTTTT. Its translation: CASSVATNTGELFF. Drawing the rest from reference TRBV9 and TRBJ2-2, the complete variable domain is DSGVTQTPKHLITATGQRVTLRCSPRSGDLSVYWYQQSLDQGLQFLIQYYNGEERAKGNILERFSAQQFPDLHSELNLSSLELGDSALYFCASSVATNTGELFFGEGSRLTVL.

This clone was detected once. CDR3 nucleotide sequence: TGCGCCAGCAGTCAAGGGCTAGCTGGAGAAGGGGATACGCAGTATTTT. Translating gives CASSQGLAGEGDTQYF. This chain links TRBV23-1 with TRBJ2-3; D perhaps matches TRBD2 (5 bases). TRBV23-1 is reported as an ORF; its role is uncertain. This CDR3 is built from 16 residues. V was pared by 2 bases and J by 6 bases, with 18 bases between.

The chain employs TRBV14 and TRBJ2-1; the match to TRBD2 covers 11 bases. There are 15 residues in the CDR3. The V and J ends lost 4 bases and 8 bases, in that order; junction bases with no gene match: 7. Per germline, CDR1 SGHDN and CDR2 FVKESK. The DNA of the CDR3 is TGTGCCAGCAGCCCGGGACTAGCGGTTTTATATGAGCAGTTCTTC. Protein sequence: CASSPGLAVLYEQFF.

V and J are TRBV25-1 and TRBJ1-1; 7 positions agree with TRBD1. The CDR3 loop spans 13 amino acids. Germline CDR1 reads MGHDK; CDR2 reads SYGVNS. With 4 bases clipped from V and 8 bases from J, the junction kept 7 bases outside the gene matches. CDR3 sequence (DNA): TGTGCCAGCAGTGCCTTAATACAGGGGGAAGCTTTCTTT. Its protein product is CASSALIQGEAFF.

This clone showed up just a few times. This chain uses TRBV27 with TRBJ2-2; D gene ambiguous. Trimming shortened V by 6 bases and J by 4 bases, and 6 bases separated the two germline ends. Per germline, CDR1 MNHEY and CDR2 SMNVEV (reference sequence). The CDR3 totals 12 residues. In DNA form, the CDR3 reads TGTGCCAGCAGCTCGGGCACCGGGGAGCTGTTTTTT. It yields the protein CASSSGTGELFF.

The rearrangement links TRBV7-2 to TRBJ1-3; D unclear. Trimming removed 5 bases at V and 4 bases at J, with 9 bases between. Germline V gives CDR1 SGHTA, CDR2 FQGNSA. There are 13 residues in the CDR3. The CDR3 nucleotides are TGTGCCAGCAGCGTAAGCGGGGGAAACACCATATATTTT. Protein: CASSVSGGNTIYF. Based on the CDR3 plus reference TRBV7-2 and TRBJ1-3, the full variable domain is GAGVSQSPSNKVTEKGKDVELRCDPISGHTALYWYRQSLGQGLEFLIYFQGNSAPDKSGLPSDRFSAERTGGSVSTLTIQRTQQEDSAVYLCASSVSGGNTIYFGEGSWLTVV.

The J gene is TRBJ1-6, the V gene TRBV6-5; a weak D match, TRBD1 (5 bases). V lost 6 bases and J lost 7, with 16 bases in between. From germline, CDR1 is MNHEY and CDR2 SVGAGI. The CDR3 has 15 amino acids. The CDR3 here is CASSYGGAQNSPLHF. The CDR3, as DNA: TGTGCCAGCAGCTATGGCGGGGCACAAAATTCACCCCTCCACTTT.

The chain has TRBV5-5 and TRBJ2-2, with D possibly being TRBD1 (6 bases). CDR3 length equals 15 residues. The germline V gene encodes CDR1 SGHKS and CDR2 YYEKEE (reference sequence). V lost 4 bases, J lost 1 base, and 11 bases lay in between. CDR3 bases: TGTGCCAGCAGCCCACAGGGCCTGAACACCGGGGAGCTGTTTTTT. It is translated as CASSPQGLNTGELFF.

V and J are TRBV6-1 and TRBJ1-2; D call uncertain. Trimming removed 2 bases at V and 2 bases at J, with 9 bases between. Germline CDR1 is MNHNS and CDR2 is SASEGT. This CDR3 has 14 residues. CDR3 DNA sequence: TGTGCCAGCAGTGAAATTGACGGGAACTATGGCTACACCTTC. Encoded protein: CASSEIDGNYGYTF.

The rearrangement links TRBV7-6 to TRBJ2-1; TRBD2 is a possible D gene (6 bases). Trimming removed 0 bases from V and 4 bases from J, with 13 bases in between. Germline CDR1 is SGHVS and CDR2 is FNYEAQ. The CDR3 is 16 amino acids. The CDR3 region has the DNA TGTGCCAGCAGCTTAGCTATACGGGAGCCGTACAATGAGCAGTTCTTC. It specifies CASSLAIREPYNEQFF.

This clone showed up just once. This chain uses TRBV27 with TRBJ2-1, with 13 bases fitting TRBD2. The CDR3 spans 13 residues. Germline assignment: CDR1 MNHEY and CDR2 SMNVEV (reference sequence). V lost 7 bases to trimming and J lost 15 bases; unmatched junction nucleotides: 9. This chain's CDR3 is CASTFVGLAGMFF. The DNA for the CDR3 is TGTGCCAGCACCTTCGTGGGACTAGCGGGAATGTTCTTC.

This chain connects TRBV7-2 to TRBJ2-3; TRBD2 might be the D (6 bases). Germline lookup yields CDR1 SGHTA and CDR2 FQGNSA. The germline V and J ends were trimmed by 2 bases and 6 bases, with 18 bases remaining between them. This CDR3 region has 16 residues. The CDR3 protein is CASSLTRPGVGDTQYF. In DNA, the CDR3 is TGTGCCAGCAGCTTAACTAGACCGGGAGTTGGCGATACGCAGTATTTT.

The chain joins TRBV30 to TRBJ1-1; D is uncertain. This CDR3 contains 14 residues. The germline V gene encodes CDR1 GTSNPN and CDR2 SVGIG (reference sequence). The V and J ends lost 4 bases and 1 base respectively, with 13 bases between them. Here the CDR3 reads CAWMTIPGNTEAFF. Here the CDR3 DNA reads TGTGCCTGGATGACTATTCCCGGGAACACTGAAGCTTTCTTT.

The V and J genes are TRBV5-8 and TRBJ2-7, with a possible D match to TRBD1 (6 bases). Between the trimmed V and J ends, which lost 4 bases and 3 bases, there was a span of 14 bases. Germline V CDR1 and CDR2: SGHTS, YDEGEE. This CDR3 has 14 residues. The chain's CDR3 is CASSVLTGNYEQYF. In nucleotides, the CDR3 is TGTGCCAGCAGCGTCCTTACAGGGAACTACGAGCAGTACTTC. Using reference TRBV5-8 and TRBJ2-7 for the parts outside the CDR3, the full variable domain is EAGVTQSPTHLIKTRGQQATLRCSPISGHTSVYWYQQALGLGLQFLLWYDEGEERNRGNFPPRFSGRQFPNYSSELNVNALELEDSALYLCASSVLTGNYEQYFGPGTRLTVT.

V is TRBV11-2 and J is TRBJ1-6, with 7 bases identical to TRBD1. Germline CDR1 is SGHAT and CDR2 is FQNNGV. The CDR3 sequence is 15 residues long. The junction had 6 bases not matched to a gene; V was cut back by 5 bases and J by 5 bases. CDR3: CASSGPGTDNSPLHF. CDR3 bases: TGTGCCAGCAGCGGTCCCGGGACAGATAATTCACCCCTCCACTTT.

CDR3 amino acids: CASSPRQGSSGNTIYF. For the CDR3, the DNA is TGCGCCAGCAGCCCGAGACAGGGAAGCTCTGGAAACACCATATATTTT. This chain joins TRBV5-1 and TRBJ1-3; 7 nucleotides agree with TRBD1. The germline V gene has CDR1 SGHRS and CDR2 YFSETQ. This CDR3 spans 16 amino acids. Germline trimming cut 4 bases from V and 0 bases from J; bases unmatched to any gene: 7.

The chain joins TRBV29-1 to TRBJ2-7; 10 bases are a match to TRBD1. CDR1 and CDR2 from the germline V gene are SQVTM and ANQGSEA. The V segment lost 5 bases and the J segment 6 bases; nucleotides outside the gene matches: 7. The CDR3 sequence is 13 residues long. CDR3 amino acids: CSVSDRGRGEQYF. CDR3 in DNA: TGCAGCGTTAGCGACAGGGGGCGAGGCGAGCAGTACTTC.

The chain employs TRBV6-5 and TRBJ2-1; TRBD1 is a possible D gene (6 bases). The germline gives CDR1 MNHEY, CDR2 SVGAGI. CDR3 length equals 13 residues. V lost 5 bases to trimming and J lost 9 bases, with 14 bases between them. The CDR3 here is CASSLLTGSEQFF. The DNA for the CDR3 is TGTGCCAGCAGTCTATTAACAGGGAGTGAGCAGTTCTTC.

V usage is TRBV7-9 and J usage is TRBJ2-3; a possible D gene is TRBD2 (6 bases). The CDR3 contains 15 residues. Trimming cost V 6 bases and J 2 bases, with 15 bases left between them. Germline V gene sequence: CDR1 SEHNR, CDR2 FQNEAQ (reference sequence). The CDR3 DNA follows: TGTGCCAGCAGTTCCGACGGGACTCTCACAGATACGCAGTATTTT. This sequence encodes CASSSDGTLTDTQYF.